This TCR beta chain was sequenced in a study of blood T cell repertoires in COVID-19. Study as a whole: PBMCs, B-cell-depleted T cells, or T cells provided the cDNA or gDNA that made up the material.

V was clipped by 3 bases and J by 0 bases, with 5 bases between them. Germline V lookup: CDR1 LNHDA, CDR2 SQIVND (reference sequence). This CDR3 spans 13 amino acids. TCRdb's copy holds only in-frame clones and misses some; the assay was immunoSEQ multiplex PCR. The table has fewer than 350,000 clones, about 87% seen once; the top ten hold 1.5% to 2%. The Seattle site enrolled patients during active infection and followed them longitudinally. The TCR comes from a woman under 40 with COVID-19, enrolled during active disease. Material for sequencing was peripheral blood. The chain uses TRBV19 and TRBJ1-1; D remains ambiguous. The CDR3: CASSIYMNTEAFF. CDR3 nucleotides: TGTGCCAGTAGTATTTACATGAACACTGAAGCTTTCTTT.